The 9 T cell receptor beta chains in this list originate from one sample, sequenced in a study of spatial heterogeneity in lung cancer. Time point here: blood at routine non-recurrence follow-up after resection. Whole RNA, isolated from tumor, nontumor lung or frozen PBMC, was sequenced without prior sorting. TCRdb used MiXCR to reprocess the 5' RACE reads, holding one entry per CDR3 protein. The sample records under 150,000 distinct CDR3 sequences, less than 15% being singletons. The input for sequencing was PBMCs, taken at follow-up. The receptor source for this set is a male donor with early-stage non-small cell lung cancer.

A few counts support this clonotype. The rearrangement links TRBV6-5 to TRBJ2-3, with 8 bases that match TRBD1. This CDR3 has 16 residues. CDR1 and CDR2 from the germline V gene are MNHEY and SVGAGI. With V trimmed by 7 bases and J by 1 base, 10 bases remained unmatched. Here the CDR3 DNA reads TGTGCCAGCACTGGGACAGGTGAAAGGGGCACAGATACGCAGTATTTT. It encodes CASTGTGERGTDTQYF.

The V gene is TRBV12-3 or TRBV12-4, the J gene TRBJ1-2; D gene uncertain. The CDR3 is made up of 12 amino acids. V was clipped by 5 bases and J by 5 bases, with 9 bases between them. CDR3 in DNA: TGTGCCAGCAGTCCCCTCCGGTATGGCTACACCTTC. Translation: CASSPLRYGYTF.

This clonotype was recorded at least ten times. The DNA of the CDR3 is TGCAGTGCTAGTTCGACGCCCTGGGAGCAGTACTTC. Amino acid sequence: CSASSTPWEQYF. The gene calls are TRBV20-1 and TRBJ2-7; D unclear. The CDR3 spans 12 residues. V was trimmed by 3 bases and J by 7 bases, leaving 13 bases between them. CDR1 DFQATT and CDR2 SNEGSKA come from the germline V gene (reference sequence).

V is TRBV7-2 and J is TRBJ2-4; maybe TRBD2 (6 bases). Germline loops: CDR1 SGHTA, CDR2 FQGNSA. Trimming left V 5 bases short and J 10 bases short, with 15 bases between. The CDR3 extends over 13 amino acids. The CDR3 nucleotides are TGTGCCAGCAGCCTCAACTCGCGGGGTATTCAGTACTTC. It specifies CASSLNSRGIQYF.

V gene TRBV12-3 or TRBV12-4 combines with J gene TRBJ2-5; tentative D call: TRBD2 (6 bases). V dropped 5 bases and J dropped 3 bases, with 13 bases sitting between them. This CDR3 has 14 residues. CDR3 DNA: TGTGCCAGCAGTCTCCGGGACTGGGAAGAGACCCAGTACTTC. This gives the protein CASSLRDWEETQYF.

The rearrangement uses TRBV3-1 and TRBJ1-4, with 11 bases lining up with TRBD1. J gave up 11 bases and V 4 bases, and 9 bases lay outside the gene matches. Germline V gene data show CDR1 as LGHDT and CDR2 as YNNKEL (reference sequence). The CDR3 consists of 15 residues. For the CDR3, the DNA is TGTGCCAGCAGCCCCACGGGACAGGGGGATTTTAAACTGTTTTTT. It is translated as CASSPTGQGDFKLFF.

This clonotype was seen repeatedly, ten times or more. This chain links TRBV12-3 or TRBV12-4 with TRBJ2-3; D tentatively fits TRBD1 or TRBD2 (5 bases each). CDR3 length: 17 amino acids. Trimming left V 6 bases short and J 4 bases short, with 23 bases between. The DNA for the CDR3 is TGTGCCAGCAGCCGCCCCGGACTGGGGGTTAGACCAGATACGCAGTATTTT. Translating gives CASSRPGLGVRPDTQYF.

This clonotype appeared a few times. Here the CDR3 reads CASSFRGFSENEQFF. The DNA for the CDR3 is TGTGCCAGCAGCTTTAGGGGGTTCTCGGAGAATGAGCAGTTCTTC. The chain recombines TRBV11-2 with TRBJ2-1, with a possible D match to TRBD1 (6 bases). CDR1 and CDR2 (germline): SGHAT, FQNNGV. The germline V and J ends were trimmed by 3 bases and 7 bases, with 16 bases remaining between them. The CDR3 contains 15 residues.

This chain joins TRBV5-1 and TRBJ2-3; D perhaps matches TRBD2 (6 bases). CDR1 and CDR2 (germline): SGHRS, YFSETQ. Trimming took 0 bases from V and 0 from J, leaving 11 bases between them. The CDR3 is 16 amino acids. CDR3 in DNA: TGCGCCAGCAGCTTGGAGGGCGGGGTAAGCACAGATACGCAGTATTTT. It codes for CASSLEGGVSTDTQYF. The whole variable domain, remainder taken from reference TRBV5-1 and TRBJ2-3, is KAGVTQTPRYLIKTRGQQVTLSCSPISGHRSVSWYQQTPGQGLQFLFEYFSETQRNKGNFPGRFSGRQFSNSRSEMNVSTLELGDSALYLCASSLEGGVSTDTQYFGPGTRLTVL.